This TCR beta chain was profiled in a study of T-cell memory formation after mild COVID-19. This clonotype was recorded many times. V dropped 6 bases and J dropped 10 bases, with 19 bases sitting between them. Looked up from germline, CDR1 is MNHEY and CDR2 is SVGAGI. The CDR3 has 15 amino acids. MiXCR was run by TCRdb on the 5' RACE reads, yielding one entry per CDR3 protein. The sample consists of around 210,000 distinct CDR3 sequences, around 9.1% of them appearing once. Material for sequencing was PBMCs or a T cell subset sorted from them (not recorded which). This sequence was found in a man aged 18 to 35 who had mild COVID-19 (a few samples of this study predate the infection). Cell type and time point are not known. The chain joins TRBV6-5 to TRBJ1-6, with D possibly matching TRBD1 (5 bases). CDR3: CASSRSPRGGSPLHF. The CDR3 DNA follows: TGTGCCAGCAGCCGCTCTCCAAGGGGTGGATCACCCCTCCACTTT.